Sequencing of this T cell receptor (beta chain) was carried out in a study of blood T cell repertoires in COVID-19. In the study overall: Samples taken during acute and convalescent COVID-19 were collected in the United States, Italy and Spain.

For this clone: The germline gene is not matched at one end of the junction; a read error may be the cause.

Germline V gene sequence: CDR1 GTSNPN, CDR2 SVGIG (reference sequence). The CDR3 has 12 amino acids. As processed by the authors: Nucleated cell number was recorded as an estimate derived from reference gene primer amplification. Data came from immunoSEQ multiplex PCR; TCRdb stores just in-frame clones and leaves some out. V, J and clone size reflect that table, while D and trimming were determined from the DNA. The sample lists about 270,000 clones, roughly 86% occurring once. The clonotype originates from a man in his forties or fifties who had recovered from COVID-19. Input material: peripheral blood. The chain recombines TRBV30 with TRBJ1-2; D is uncertain. This CDR3 reads CAWSVLPGRLSF. The CDR3 bases are TGTGCCTGGAGTGTACTACCCGGGAGACTGAGCTTC.